This T cell receptor beta chain is drawn from a study of cytomegalovirus exposure and HLA in healthy donors. The PCR was carried out with 60 Vbeta primers and 13 Jbeta primers. Sequenced by immunoSEQ multiplex PCR; TCRdb stores in-frame clones only, minus some. The table has about 170,000 clones, about 79% seen once. Trimming pared 4 bases from V and 3 bases from J, leaving 17 bases between. Germline CDR1 and CDR2: GTSNPN and SVGIG (reference sequence). The length of the CDR3 is 15 residues. This receptor was taken from a female donor in good health and CMV-seronegative. The source material was PBMCs. The chain recombines TRBV30 with TRBJ2-3; TRBD2 is a possible D gene (6 bases). The CDR3 here is CAWKAGSRRTDTQYF. For the CDR3, the DNA is TGTGCCTGGAAGGCCGGGAGCCGAAGGACAGATACGCAGTATTTT. Full variable domain (outside the CDR3, taken from reference TRBV30 and TRBJ2-3): SQTIHQWPATLVQPVGSPLSLECTVEGTSNPNLYWYRQAAGRGLQLLFYSVGIGQISSEVPQNLSASRPQDRQFILSSKKLLLSDSGFYLCAWKAGSRRTDTQYFGPGTRLTVL.